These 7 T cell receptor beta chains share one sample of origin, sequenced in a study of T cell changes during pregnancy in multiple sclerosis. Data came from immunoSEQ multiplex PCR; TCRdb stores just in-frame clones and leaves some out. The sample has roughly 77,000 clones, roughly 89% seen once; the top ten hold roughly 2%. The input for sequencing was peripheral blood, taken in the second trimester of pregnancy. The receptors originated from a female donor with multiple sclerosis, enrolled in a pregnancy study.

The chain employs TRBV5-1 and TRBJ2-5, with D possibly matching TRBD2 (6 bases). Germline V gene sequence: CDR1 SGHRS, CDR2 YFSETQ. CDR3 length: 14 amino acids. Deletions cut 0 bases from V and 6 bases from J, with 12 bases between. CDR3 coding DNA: TGCGCCAGCAGCTTGGTTTTAGCGGATCAGACCCAGTACTTC. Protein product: CASSLVLADQTQYF. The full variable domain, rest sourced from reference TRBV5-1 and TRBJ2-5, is KAGVTQTPRYLIKTRGQQVTLSCSPISGHRSVSWYQQTPGQGLQFLFEYFSETQRNKGNFPGRFSGRQFSNSRSEMNVSTLELGDSALYLCASSLVLADQTQYFGPGTRLLVL.

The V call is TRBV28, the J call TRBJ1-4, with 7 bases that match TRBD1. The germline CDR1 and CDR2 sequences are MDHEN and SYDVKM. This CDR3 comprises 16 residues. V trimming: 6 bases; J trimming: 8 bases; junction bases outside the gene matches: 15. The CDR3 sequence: CASRLRGGQQGEKLFF. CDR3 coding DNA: TGTGCCAGCAGACTTCGTGGGGGACAGCAGGGGGAAAAACTGTTTTTT. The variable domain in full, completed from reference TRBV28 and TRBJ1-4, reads DVKVTQSSRYLVKRTGEKVFLECVQDMDHENMFWYRQDPGLGLRLIYFSYDVKMKEKGDIPEGYSVSREKKERFSLILESASTNQTSMYLCASRLRGGQQGEKLFFGSGTQLSVL.

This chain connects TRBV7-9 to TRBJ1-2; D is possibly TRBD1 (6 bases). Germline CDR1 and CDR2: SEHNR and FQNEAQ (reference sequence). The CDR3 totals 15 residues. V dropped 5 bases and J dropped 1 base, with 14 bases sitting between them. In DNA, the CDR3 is TGTGCCAGCAGCCTAGACAGGCAGCTTAACTATGGCTACACCTTC. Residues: CASSLDRQLNYGYTF.

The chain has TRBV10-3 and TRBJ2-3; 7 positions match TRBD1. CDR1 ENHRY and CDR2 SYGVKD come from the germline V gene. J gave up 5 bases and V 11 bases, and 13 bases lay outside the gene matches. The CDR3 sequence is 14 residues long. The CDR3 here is CAFPRDREEDTQYF. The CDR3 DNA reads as TGTGCCTTCCCGAGAGACAGGGAAGAAGATACGCAGTATTTT.

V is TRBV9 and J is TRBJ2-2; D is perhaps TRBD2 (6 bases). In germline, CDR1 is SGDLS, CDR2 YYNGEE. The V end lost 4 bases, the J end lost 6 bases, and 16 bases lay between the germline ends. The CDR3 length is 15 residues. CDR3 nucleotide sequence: TGTGCCAGCAGCACTACTAGCTTTACGTCCGGGGAGCTGTTTTTT. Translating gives CASSTTSFTSGELFF.

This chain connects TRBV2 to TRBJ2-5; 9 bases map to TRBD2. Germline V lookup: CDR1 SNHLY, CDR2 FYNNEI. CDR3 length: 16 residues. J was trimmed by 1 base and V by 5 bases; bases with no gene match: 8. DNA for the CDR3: TGTGCCAGCAGTACCTGGCGGGGGGGCACCCAAGAGACCCAGTACTTC. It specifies CASSTWRGGTQETQYF.

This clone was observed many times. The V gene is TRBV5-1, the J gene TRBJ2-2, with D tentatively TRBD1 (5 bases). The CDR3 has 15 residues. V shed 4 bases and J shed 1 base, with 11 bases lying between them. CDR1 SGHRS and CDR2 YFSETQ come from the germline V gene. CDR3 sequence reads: CASSLETGNTGELFF. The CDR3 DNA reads TGCGCCAGCAGCCTGGAAACAGGGAACACCGGGGAGCTGTTTTTT.